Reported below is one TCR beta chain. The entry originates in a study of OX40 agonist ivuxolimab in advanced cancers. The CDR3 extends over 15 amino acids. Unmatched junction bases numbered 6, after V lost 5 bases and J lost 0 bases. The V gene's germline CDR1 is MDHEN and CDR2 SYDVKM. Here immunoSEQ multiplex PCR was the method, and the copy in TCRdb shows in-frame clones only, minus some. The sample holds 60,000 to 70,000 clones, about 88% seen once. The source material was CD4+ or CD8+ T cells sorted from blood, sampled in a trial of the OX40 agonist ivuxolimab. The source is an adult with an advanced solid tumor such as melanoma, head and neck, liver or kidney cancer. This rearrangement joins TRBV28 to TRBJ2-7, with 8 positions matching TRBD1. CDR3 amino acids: CASSTPDRVSYEQYF. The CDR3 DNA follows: TGTGCCAGCAGTACCCCGGACAGGGTCTCCTACGAGCAGTACTTC.